The T cell receptor (beta chain) under discussion was sequenced for a study of blood T cells in healthy people across ages. The germline V gene encodes CDR1 ENHRY and CDR2 SYGVKD. V lost 1 base and J lost 2, with 10 bases in between. The CDR3 runs 15 residues. With a J-beta primer mix and a sample-barcoded 5' primer, a second PCR ran roughly 6 to 11 cycles. In TCRdb, the 5' RACE reads were re-called with MiXCR into one record per CDR3 protein. The sample lists 790,000 or so distinct CDR3 sequences; about 45% were seen once. The sequencing input was blood. V is TRBV10-3 and J is TRBJ2-3, with D perhaps TRBD2 (6 bases). This TCR came from a man at least 80 years old in good health. CDR3 in DNA: TGTGCCATCAGTGAGTGGGGGGAGGACACAGATACGCAGTATTTT. As protein: CAISEWGEDTDTQYF.